The 13 T cell receptor beta chains listed next were all sequenced from one sample in a study of neurological immune-mediated disorders. TCRdb reanalysed the 5' RACE reads using MiXCR and keeps one entry per CDR3 protein. This sample has roughly 30,000 distinct CDR3 sequences, with approximately 6% found just once. The sample comprised CD4+ T cells from blood. These receptors all stem from a woman aged 50 to 60 in good health.

There are many counts of this clonotype. The chain links TRBV20-1 to TRBJ2-1, with a weak D call TRBD2 (6 bases). CDR1 and CDR2 from the germline V gene are DFQATT and SNEGSKA (reference sequence). The CDR3 is 14 amino acids. Trimming took 5 bases from V and 5 from J, leaving 16 bases between them. The CDR3, as DNA: TGCAGTGCTTTTGGAGGGCCTCCCCACAATGAGCAGTTCTTC. It yields the protein CSAFGGPPHNEQFF.

This clonotype was found many times. This chain connects TRBV2 to TRBJ2-4; D is perhaps TRBD1 or TRBD2 (6 bases each). Germline V gene sequence: CDR1 SNHLY, CDR2 FYNNEI. The CDR3 contains 14 residues. V dropped 3 bases and J dropped 3 bases, with 9 bases sitting between them. CDR3 loop: CASSEEGVKNIQYF. CDR3 nucleotide sequence: TGTGCCAGCAGTGAGGAGGGGGTCAAAAACATTCAGTACTTC.

The table lists this clonotype with many counts. V is TRBV20-1 and J is TRBJ1-5; tentative D call: TRBD1 (5 bases). Germline V CDR1 and CDR2: DFQATT, SNEGSKA (reference sequence). The V gene lost 5 bases and the J gene lost 0 bases, with 17 bases spanning the gap. This CDR3 is 16 amino acids long. DNA for the CDR3: TGCAGTGCTGTAAGAGGGGCGGGGGATAGCAATCAGCCCCAGCATTTT. Amino acid sequence: CSAVRGAGDSNQPQHF.

This clonotype has ten or more counts. V is TRBV5-1 and J is TRBJ2-1; TRBD2 is a possible D gene (7 bases). The length of the CDR3 is 15 residues. Trimming removed 7 bases at V and 6 bases at J, with 20 bases between. The germline V gene has CDR1 SGHRS and CDR2 YFSETQ. The CDR3 coding sequence is TGCGCCAGCTCCTTGGGGGGGGCCGGGGGCAATGAGCAGTTCTTC. Translating it yields CASSLGGAGGNEQFF.

By proportion, this clonotype is medium-sized (0.01 to 0.1%). CDR3 nucleotide sequence: TGCGCCAGCAGCCCCGGGGTGGGGACAGGAGCGCTCTTAAGCACAGATACGCAGTATTTT. Translation gives CASSPGVGTGALLSTDTQYF. The rearrangement uses TRBV5-1 and TRBJ2-3, with 8 bases matching TRBD1. The junction had 19 bases not matched to a gene; V was cut back by 4 bases and J by 0 bases. The CDR3 consists of 20 residues. Germline CDR1 and CDR2: SGHRS and YFSETQ. Looking up the rest from reference TRBV5-1 and TRBJ2-3 gives the full variable domain: KAGVTQTPRYLIKTRGQQVTLSCSPISGHRSVSWYQQTPGQGLQFLFEYFSETQRNKGNFPGRFSGRQFSNSRSEMNVSTLELGDSALYLCASSPGVGTGALLSTDTQYFGPGTRLTVL.

Ten or more counts support this clonotype. This chain links TRBV10-3 with TRBJ1-1; D unclear. The CDR3 is made up of 13 amino acids. CDR1 and CDR2 from the germline V gene are ENHRY and SYGVKD. Trimming shortened V by 4 bases and J by 5 bases, and 11 bases separated the two germline ends. The CDR3 coding sequence is TGTGCCATCAGTGGGATTGGGGTGACTGAAGCTTTCTTT. Encoded protein: CAISGIGVTEAFF.

This clonotype was observed many times. An end of the junction differs from the germline gene, which may be a read error. The chain couples TRBV14 to TRBJ2-7, with D possibly TRBD1 on 6 matching bases. Germline V gene data show CDR1 as SGHDN and CDR2 as FVKESK. The CDR3 is made up of 12 amino acids. Written as DNA, the CDR3 is TGTGCCAGCAGCCGACAACAGGGTGGTACCTTCTTC. This translates into CASSRQQGGTFF.

This clonotype was found many times. The CDR3 DNA reads as TGTGCCAGCAGCTTATTCACAGGGGGCTCCTACGAGCAGTACTTC. Protein product: CASSLFTGGSYEQYF. This chain joins TRBV7-2 and TRBJ2-7, with 8 bases that match TRBD1. Germline CDR1 SGHTA, CDR2 FQGNSA. The V and J ends lost 2 bases and 0 bases, in that order; junction bases with no gene match: 3. This CDR3 has 15 amino acids. The whole variable domain, remainder taken from reference TRBV7-2 and TRBJ2-7, is GAGVSQSPSNKVTEKGKDVELRCDPISGHTALYWYRQSLGQGLEFLIYFQGNSAPDKSGLPSDRFSAERTGGSVSTLTIQRTQQEDSAVYLCASSLFTGGSYEQYFGPGTRLTVT.

The table lists this clonotype with many counts. The CDR3 nucleotides are TGTGCCAGCAGCCTCGGACTCTCCTCGGGCGAGCAGTACTTC. Translated, it gives CASSLGLSSGEQYF. The chain links TRBV7-8 to TRBJ2-7, with D possibly TRBD2 on 5 matching bases. The germline gives CDR1 SGHVS, CDR2 FQNEAQ. With 5 bases removed from V and 6 bases from J, the gap between germline ends came to 17 bases. This CDR3 contains 14 residues.

This clonotype was found many times. The V and J genes are TRBV28 and TRBJ2-1; maybe TRBD2 (5 bases). Germline values: CDR1 MDHEN, CDR2 SYDVKM. The CDR3 contains 15 residues. Deletions cut 3 bases from V and 2 bases from J, with 11 bases between. The CDR3 DNA follows: TGTGCCAGCAGTTTCATTAGCGCAGCCTACAATGAGCAGTTCTTC. Amino acid sequence: CASSFISAAYNEQFF.

Ten or more counts support this clonotype. This chain links TRBV20-1 with TRBJ1-6; the D gene is possibly TRBD1 (5 bases). Trimming took off 5 bases at V and 7 bases at J, with 18 bases between the two ends. CDR1 and CDR2 (germline): DFQATT, SNEGSKA (reference sequence). The CDR3 contains 15 residues. Written as DNA, the CDR3 is TGCAGTGCTTTCAAAGAGGGGAAAGTCAATTCACCCCTCCACTTT. This codes for CSAFKEGKVNSPLHF.

The sample holds many counts of this clonotype. The chain links TRBV7-9 to TRBJ1-4; 11 bases are shared with TRBD1. V trimming: 4 bases; J trimming: 8 bases; junction bases outside the gene matches: 6. Germline V CDR1 and CDR2: SEHNR, FQNEAQ (reference sequence). The CDR3 is made up of 15 amino acids. The CDR3: CASSSPGTGGEKLFF. CDR3 bases: TGTGCCAGCAGCTCCCCCGGGACAGGGGGGGAAAAACTGTTTTTT.

This clonotype has at least ten counts. V gene TRBV9 combines with J gene TRBJ2-7; D unclear. V was pared by 4 bases and J by 3 bases, with 14 bases between. Germline V gene data show CDR1 as SGDLS and CDR2 as YYNGEE. The CDR3 runs to 14 residues. CDR3 nucleotide sequence: TGTGCCAGCAGCCCCTCCCGTGAACTCTACGAGCAGTACTTC. As protein: CASSPSRELYEQYF. The full variable domain, with the rest looked up from reference TRBV9 and TRBJ2-7, is DSGVTQTPKHLITATGQRVTLRCSPRSGDLSVYWYQQSLDQGLQFLIQYYNGEERAKGNILERFSAQQFPDLHSELNLSSLELGDSALYFCASSPSRELYEQYFGPGTRLTVT.